Each of the 26 T cell receptor beta chains below was sequenced from the same sample in a study of T cell repertoires in cytomegalovirus infection. TCRdb processed the reads anew with MiXCR; each CDR3 protein has one entry. The profile covers about 60,000 distinct CDR3 sequences, with around 18% appearing a single time and roughly 67% taken by the ten largest. No antigen has been assigned to these receptors. The sequenced sample was CD8+ T cells from cultured PBMCs, obtained from culture after CMV antigen stimulation. The receptors originated from a human donor in good health (CMV status not recorded). Some clones in this sample may be carry-over from other donors' samples.

The chain joins TRBV9 to TRBJ2-4; D is uncertain. The V end lost 0 bases, the J end lost 5 bases, and 15 bases lay between the germline ends. CDR3 length equals 16 residues. CDR1 and CDR2 (germline): SGDLS, YYNGEE. The CDR3 reads CASSVGVVGRENIQYF. In nucleotides, the CDR3 is TGTGCCAGCAGCGTAGGGGTCGTAGGACGGGAAAACATTCAGTACTTC.

The V and J genes are TRBV4-2 and TRBJ2-7; D possibly corresponds to TRBD1 (6 bases). The CDR3 runs to 15 residues. V lost 2 bases and J 1 base, leaving 12 bases between the germline ends. CDR1 and CDR2 (germline): LGHNA, YNFKEQ. The CDR3 here is CASSQSAGDSYEQYF. The CDR3 region has the DNA TGTGCCAGCAGCCAAAGCGCAGGGGATTCCTACGAGCAGTACTTC.

This clonotype was detected only a few times. V is TRBV10-3 and J is TRBJ2-7; D might be TRBD1 or TRBD2, each matching 6 bases. Trimming removed 8 bases at V and 0 bases at J, with 11 bases between. CDR1 and CDR2 from the germline V gene are ENHRY and SYGVKD. The CDR3 is made up of 13 amino acids. CDR3 sequence reads: CAILGGSSYEQYF. CDR3 sequence (DNA): TGTGCCATCTTAGGGGGGAGCTCCTACGAGCAGTACTTC.

The chain carries TRBV11-1 and TRBJ1-1, with D perhaps matching TRBD1 (5 bases). Germline lookup yields CDR1 SGHAT and CDR2 FQDESV (reference sequence). Trimming removed 3 bases from V and 3 bases from J, with 14 bases in between. This CDR3 has 15 amino acids. The CDR3 DNA reads as TGTGCCAGCAGCTTCCTCCTCCAGGGAGACACTGAAGCTTTCTTT. It specifies CASSFLLQGDTEAFF.

This clonotype was seen only a few times. The chain carries TRBV6-2 or TRBV6-3 and TRBJ2-7; 7 positions match TRBD2. CDR3 length: 17 amino acids. Trimming removed 6 bases from V and 0 bases from J; junction bases left unmatched: 14. CDR1 MNHEY and CDR2 SVGEGT come from the germline V gene. CDR3 residues: CASRQPKASGNSYEQYF. The CDR3 coding sequence is TGTGCCAGCAGGCAGCCAAAGGCTAGCGGAAACTCCTACGAGCAGTACTTC.

There are a few counts of this clonotype. This chain links TRBV7-6 with TRBJ2-5; D is perhaps TRBD1 (5 bases). Germline values: CDR1 SGHVS, CDR2 FNYEAQ. This CDR3 spans 13 amino acids. With 2 bases removed from V and 4 bases from J, the gap between germline ends came to 8 bases. CDR3 nucleotides: TGTGCCAGCAGCTTAAGGGGTAGAGAGACCCAGTACTTC. Protein: CASSLRGRETQYF.

The chain couples TRBV12-3 or TRBV12-4 to TRBJ2-1; D gene uncertain. Trimming stripped 4 bases from V and 10 bases from J, with 11 bases between. This CDR3 has 12 residues. In nucleotides, the CDR3 is TGTGCCAGCAGTTCCCCCGACCAGGAGCAGTTCTTC. Its protein product is CASSSPDQEQFF.

This chain uses TRBV27 with TRBJ1-5, with 9 positions matching TRBD1. CDR3 size: 14 residues. The germline gives CDR1 MNHEY, CDR2 SMNVEV (reference sequence). The V gene end was trimmed by 6 bases and the J gene end by 5 bases; junction bases not matched to a gene: 5. The CDR3 DNA follows: TGTGCCAGCAGCGAGACAGGGGGGGATCAGCCCCAGCATTTT. Amino acid sequence: CASSETGGDQPQHF.

The V gene is TRBV6-2 or TRBV6-3, the J gene TRBJ1-1; D call uncertain. Germline V gives CDR1 MNHEY, CDR2 SVGEGT. The CDR3 covers 14 residues. Trimming pared 3 bases from V and 6 bases from J, leaving 14 bases between. CDR3 amino acids: CASSYPREVAEAFF. In nucleotides, the CDR3 is TGTGCCAGCAGTTATCCGCGGGAAGTCGCTGAAGCTTTCTTT.

The table lists this clonotype with a few counts. The genes are TRBV28 and TRBJ2-5, with 9 bases that match TRBD1. From germline, CDR1 is MDHEN and CDR2 SYDVKM. Trimming took 6 bases from V and 4 from J; bases not matched to a gene: 9. The CDR3 sequence is 15 residues long. CDR3 sequence (DNA): TGTGCCAGCAGCCTCTCCGGGACAGGGCGAGAGACCCAGTACTTC. Its protein is CASSLSGTGRETQYF.

This clonotype showed up just a few times. The chain carries TRBV7-2 and TRBJ1-5; D unresolved. The germline CDR1 and CDR2 sequences are SGHTA and FQGNSA. Between the trimmed V and J ends, which lost 4 bases and 5 bases, there was a span of 6 bases. This CDR3 contains 12 residues. CDR3: CASSYGHQPQHF. In DNA, the CDR3 is TGTGCCAGCAGCTACGGTCATCAGCCCCAGCATTTT. Supplemented by reference TRBV7-2 and TRBJ1-5, the full variable domain reads GAGVSQSPSNKVTEKGKDVELRCDPISGHTALYWYRQSLGQGLEFLIYFQGNSAPDKSGLPSDRFSAERTGGSVSTLTIQRTQQEDSAVYLCASSYGHQPQHFGDGTRLSIL.

V gene TRBV7-2 combines with J gene TRBJ2-5; 7 nucleotides align to TRBD1. This CDR3 has 16 residues. Per the germline V gene, CDR1 is SGHTA and CDR2 is FQGNSA. J gave up 2 bases and V 0 bases, and 6 bases lay outside the gene matches. The CDR3 is CASSLAVTGLQETQYF. The CDR3 DNA follows: TGTGCCAGCAGCTTAGCTGTGACAGGGCTTCAAGAGACCCAGTACTTC.

This clonotype was seen a few times. The J gene is TRBJ2-1, the V gene TRBV4-3; TRBD2 aligns across 7 bases. Looked up from germline, CDR1 is LGHNA and CDR2 is YSLEER. The CDR3 is made up of 17 amino acids. Trimming removed 0 bases from V and 0 bases from J; junction bases left unmatched: 5. The CDR3 region is CASSQESGTTSYNEQFF. The CDR3 DNA reads as TGCGCCAGCAGCCAAGAAAGCGGGACGACCTCCTACAATGAGCAGTTCTTC.

The chain recombines TRBV7-8 with TRBJ1-3; 8 positions agree with TRBD1. The CDR3 is made up of 18 amino acids. The trim removed 4 bases at V and 4 bases at J, leaving 15 bases unmatched. Germline V gene sequence: CDR1 SGHVS, CDR2 FQNEAQ. Here the CDR3 reads CASSSPRDRMLVGNTIYF. Here the CDR3 DNA reads TGTGCCAGCAGCTCACCGCGGGACAGGATGTTAGTCGGAAACACCATATATTTT.

The V and J genes are TRBV20-1 and TRBJ2-5; 13 bases line up with TRBD2. Trimming removed 0 bases from V and 5 bases from J; junction bases left unmatched: 12. CDR1 and CDR2 from the germline V gene are DFQATT and SNEGSKA (reference sequence). This CDR3 contains 18 residues. CDR3 DNA sequence: TGCAGTGCTAGAGATATTCGGACTAGCGGGGGTCCGGGGGAGACCCAGTACTTC. It translates to CSARDIRTSGGPGETQYF.

Ten or more counts support this clonotype. This chain links TRBV7-6 with TRBJ2-7; 14 bases match TRBD2. Germline V gene lookup returns CDR1 SGHVS and CDR2 FNYEAQ. The CDR3 spans 18 residues. Trimming removed 2 bases from V and 0 bases from J; junction bases left unmatched: 6. This CDR3 is CASSLSATSGGGSYEQYF. CDR3 DNA: TGTGCCAGCAGCTTATCCGCGACTAGCGGGGGGGGCTCCTACGAGCAGTACTTC.

This chain uses TRBV7-2 with TRBJ2-1, with 8 positions matching TRBD2. The germline V gene encodes CDR1 SGHTA and CDR2 FQGNSA. V dropped 5 bases and J dropped 4; count of bases not matched to a gene: 13. The CDR3 sequence is 17 residues long. CDR3 amino acids: CASSPNGGAGRYNEQFF. The CDR3 nucleotides are TGTGCCAGCAGCCCCAACGGGGGGGCGGGAAGGTACAATGAGCAGTTCTTC.

This chain connects TRBV7-2 to TRBJ2-4, with 7 bases identical to TRBD1. J lost 7 bases, V lost 8 bases, and 11 bases had no gene match. Looked up from germline, CDR1 is SGHTA and CDR2 is FQGNSA. The CDR3 runs 14 residues. CDR3 coding DNA: TGTGCCAGCGGAAAACAGGGGAGTGGGAACATTCAGTACTTC. Protein: CASGKQGSGNIQYF.

This clonotype was recorded a few times. The rearrangement uses TRBV7-2 and TRBJ2-5, with 10 positions matching TRBD2. The CDR3 totals 15 residues. V lost 5 bases to trimming and J lost 1 base; unmatched junction nucleotides: 4. CDR1 is SGHTA and CDR2 is FQGNSA in the germline V gene. CDR3 amino acids: CASSLLAGAQETQYF. In DNA form, the CDR3 reads TGTGCCAGCAGCCTGCTAGCGGGGGCCCAAGAGACCCAGTACTTC.

This clonotype has a single count. This chain links TRBV28 with TRBJ1-1; D unresolved. Per the germline V gene, CDR1 is MDHEN and CDR2 is SYDVKM. The CDR3 extends over 15 amino acids. The germline V and J ends were trimmed by 6 bases and 2 bases, with 16 bases remaining between them. In DNA form, the CDR3 reads TGTGCCAGCAGCCGACCTCGAGAGGTTAACACTGAAGCTTTCTTT. This codes for CASSRPREVNTEAFF.

This clonotype turned up a few times. The chain couples TRBV7-9 to TRBJ1-6; possibly TRBD1 for D (5 bases). The germline V and J ends were trimmed by 5 bases and 6 bases, with 17 bases remaining between them. This CDR3 contains 16 residues. The germline V gene has CDR1 SEHNR and CDR2 FQNEAQ (reference sequence). CDR3 amino acids: CASSQLGGAPNSPLHF. CDR3 nucleotides: TGTGCCAGCAGCCAACTTGGGGGAGCTCCTAATTCACCCCTCCACTTT.

This sequence joins TRBV7-9 and TRBJ2-7; 10 bases line up with TRBD2. CDR1 is SEHNR, CDR2 FQNEAQ, per germline (reference sequence). This CDR3 spans 14 amino acids. After removal of 5 bases from V and 3 bases from J, the junction contained 4 bases not matched to a gene. The CDR3 DNA sequence: TGTGCCAGCAGCACACCTAGCGGGGGCTACGAGCAGTACTTC. Amino acid sequence: CASSTPSGGYEQYF.

This rearrangement joins TRBV27 to TRBJ2-1, with 8 bases that match TRBD1. The V gene's germline CDR1 is MNHEY and CDR2 SMNVEV (reference sequence). This CDR3 comprises 13 residues. J was trimmed by 4 bases and V by 6 bases; bases with no gene match: 2. CDR3 residues: CASSRGRYNEQFF. CDR3 nucleotide sequence: TGTGCCAGCAGCAGGGGGCGGTACAATGAGCAGTTCTTC.

In this sample, this clonotype turned up a few times. The chain is built from TRBV6-5 and TRBJ2-1; D is undetermined. The CDR3 consists of 11 residues. Germline assignment: CDR1 MNHEY and CDR2 SVGAGI. Trimming cost V 2 bases and J 8 bases, with 4 bases left between them. The CDR3 region is CASSYQDEQFF. The CDR3 region has the DNA TGTGCCAGCAGTTACCAAGATGAGCAGTTCTTC.

This clonotype has just a few counts. V usage is TRBV7-3 and J usage is TRBJ2-6; D remains unclear. V was shortened by 1 base and J by 6 bases, with 10 bases between the two germline ends. Germline lookup yields CDR1 SGHTA and CDR2 FQGTGA. This CDR3 contains 15 residues. CDR3 sequence: CASSLIGRSANVLTF. In DNA form, the CDR3 reads TGTGCCAGCAGCTTAATCGGTCGGTCGGCCAACGTCCTGACTTTC. Full variable domain (missing parts from reference TRBV7-3 and TRBJ2-6): GAGVSQTPSNKVTEKGKYVELRCDPISGHTALYWYRQSLGQGPEFLIYFQGTGAADDSGLPNDRFFAVRPEGSVSTLKIQRTERGDSAVYLCASSLIGRSANVLTFGAGSRLTVL.

This clonotype was seen only a few times. The J gene is TRBJ2-7, the V gene TRBV4-1; 7 bases match TRBD1. This CDR3 has 14 amino acids. The germline V gene encodes CDR1 MGHRA and CDR2 YSYEKL. The ends lost 4 bases at V and 2 bases at J; junction bases unmatched: 5. CDR3 DNA sequence: TGCGCCAGCAGCCCGACAGGGTCCACCTACGAGCAGTACTTC. It is translated as CASSPTGSTYEQYF.